The rows below give T cell receptor beta chains drawn from one sample of a study of Ad26.COV2.S vaccination and SARS-CoV-2 variants. Method: immunoSEQ multiplex PCR; TCRdb's copy keeps in-frame clones and lacks some. The sample holds fewer than 400,000 clones, roughly 88% seen once. This material consisted of peripheral blood, taken in a trial of Ad26.COV2.S vaccine versus placebo. The receptors originated from a person between 18 and 60 years old who received the Ad26.COV2.S COVID-19 vaccine or a placebo. The CDR3 runs from the conserved cysteine through the conserved F or W. A D gene is named only where the DNA matches it firmly. Rows give clone size only sometimes, using once, few, many, or a class for an expanded clone.

TRBV3-1/TRBV3-2,NA,NA,TRBJ1-6,CASSPPASPLHF,TGTGCCAGCAGCCCCCCAGCTTCACCCCTCCACTTT
TRBV7-9,NA,NA,TRBJ2-7,CASSSSDLANYEQYF,TGTGCCAGCAGCTCGTCCGACTTGGCCAACTACGAGCAGTACTTC
TRBV1,NA,NA,TRBJ2-5,CTSSQRWTPQETQYF,TGCACCAGCAGCCAACGCTGGACGCCCCAAGAGACCCAGTACTTC
TRBV25-1,NA,NA,TRBJ1-4,CASSEYKAAAFNEKLFF,TGTGCCAGCAGTGAATATAAGGCAGCGGCCTTTAATGAAAAACTGTTTTTT
TRBV9,few,NA,TRBJ1-2,CASSVAPKQASSYGYTF,TGTGCCAGCAGCGTAGCCCCCAAGCAGGCCAGCTCCTATGGCTACACCTTC
TRBV28,NA,NA,TRBJ1-6,CASVSSYNSPLHF,TGTGCCAGCGTAAGCTCCTATAATTCACCCCTCCACTTT
TRBV7-9,NA,NA,TRBJ1-2,CASSLDGVQVAFGYTF,TGTGCCAGCAGCTTGGATGGCGTCCAGGTCGCATTTGGCTACACCTTC
TRBV2,NA,NA,TRBJ2-3,CASSEGEGTDTQYF,TGTGCCAGCAGTGAAGGCGAAGGCACAGATACGCAGTATTTT
TRBV5-1,NA,NA,TRBJ2-3,CASTFHGEDTQYF,TGCGCCAGCACCTTCCACGGGGAAGATACGCAGTATTTT
TRBV7-6,NA,TRBD1,TRBJ2-7,CASSLRGGTGALYEQYF,TGTGCCAGCAGCTTGAGGGGCGGGACAGGGGCCCTCTACGAGCAGTACTTC
TRBV7-2,NA,NA,TRBJ2-5,CASSLNPVWVSQETQYF,TGTGCCAGCAGCTTAAATCCTGTTTGGGTATCTCAAGAGACCCAGTACTTC
TRBV27,few,TRBD1,TRBJ1-2,CASSLFQGVTPYGYTF,TGTGCCAGCAGTTTGTTTCAGGGGGTGACTCCCTATGGCTACACCTTC
TRBV6-6,NA,TRBD1,TRBJ1-2,CASSGQGLPPGGYTF,TGTGCCAGCAGTGGACAGGGTTTGCCTCCGGGGGGCTACACCTTC
TRBV27,NA,TRBD1,TRBJ1-2,CASTSGGQIYGYTF,TGTGCCAGCACCTCGGGGGGACAGATCTATGGCTACACCTTC
TRBV12-3/TRBV12-4,NA,NA,TRBJ2-1,CASSLRGRGEQFF,TGTGCCAGCAGTTTACGGGGGCGGGGTGAGCAGTTCTTC
TRBV7-3,NA,NA,TRBJ1-1,CASSRDANTEAFF,TGTGCCAGCAGCCGCGACGCGAACACTGAAGCTTTCTTT
TRBV6-4,NA,NA,TRBJ1-1,CASSVKGGEAFF,TGTGCCAGCAGTGTCAAGGGGGGTGAAGCTTTCTTT
TRBV7-9,NA,TRBD2,TRBJ2-1,CASSPTSGYNEQFF,TGTGCCAGCAGCCCCACTAGCGGATACAATGAGCAGTTCTTC
TRBV6-6,few,NA,TRBJ1-5,CASSYDRSNQPQHF,TGTGCCAGCAGTTACGACAGAAGCAATCAGCCCCAGCATTTT
TRBV7-9,NA,TRBD2,TRBJ2-1,CASSSSGTSNEQFF,TGTGCCAGCAGCTCCTCCGGGACTAGCAATGAGCAGTTCTTC